This T cell receptor beta chain is from a study of human T cells and chemical hapten exposure. Time point meaning: patch test 2, 6 weeks after DPC sensitization. The treatment: therapeutic diphenylcyclopropenone sensitization with weekly scalp DPC. This CDR3 is built from 12 residues. Germline lookup yields CDR1 LNHDA and CDR2 SQIVND (reference sequence). The germline V and J ends were trimmed by 10 bases and 0 bases, with 8 bases remaining between them. This clonotype was counted between two and nine times. One entry per CDR3 protein results from TCRdb running MiXCR on the RACE reads. The sample has about 54,000 distinct CDR3 sequences, 9.5% to 10% seen once.

This chain uses TRBV19 with TRBJ2-3, with D perhaps TRBD1 (5 bases). The source was whole blood, collected in connection with sensitization to the hapten diphenylcyclopropenone (DPC). This TCR derives from a woman in her 50s with alopecia areata. Some clones in this sample may be carry-over from other donors' samples. In nucleotides, the CDR3 is TGTGCCACAGGACAAAGCACAGATACGCAGTATTTT. This encodes CATGQSTDTQYF.